The 18 T cell receptor beta chains reported below all come from one sample, sequenced in a study of cytomegalovirus exposure and HLA in healthy donors. Data came from immunoSEQ multiplex PCR; TCRdb stores just in-frame clones and leaves some out. The sample shows around 300,000 clones, 80% to 90% of them seen only once. The sequencing input was PBMCs. These receptors came from a woman aged 18-29 years in good health and CMV-seronegative.

This chain joins TRBV4-1 and TRBJ1-2; 7 nucleotides agree with TRBD1. This CDR3 has 14 amino acids. J lost 5 bases, V lost 0 bases, and 3 bases had no gene match. CDR1 is MGHRA, CDR2 YSYEKL, per germline. This chain's CDR3 is CASSQDTGVYGYTF. The CDR3 nucleotides are TGCGCCAGCAGCCAAGATACAGGGGTTTATGGCTACACCTTC.

The chain carries TRBV10-2 and TRBJ2-7; a possible D gene is TRBD1 (6 bases). In germline, CDR1 is WSHSY, CDR2 SAAADI. V lost 2 bases, J lost 0 bases, and 8 bases lay in between. This CDR3 region has 14 residues. CDR3 amino acids: CASSEIRGSYEQYF. In nucleotides, the CDR3 is TGCGCCAGCAGTGAGATCAGGGGCTCCTACGAGCAGTACTTC.

The chain combines TRBV2 with TRBJ2-3, with D unclear. The V gene lost 10 bases and the J gene lost 0 bases, with 20 bases spanning the gap. The CDR3 is 16 residues long. CDR1 is SNHLY and CDR2 is FYNNEI in the germline V gene. Here the CDR3 DNA reads TGTGCCACCTGGGTGTCTAGGAGAACTAGCACAGATACGCAGTATTTT. This codes for CATWVSRRTSTDTQYF. Full variable domain (missing parts from reference TRBV2 and TRBJ2-3): EPEVTQTPSHQVTQMGQEVILRCVPISNHLYFYWYRQILGQKVEFLVSFYNNEISEKSEIFDDQFSVERPDGSNFTLKIRSTKLEDSAMYFCATWVSRRTSTDTQYFGPGTRLTVL.

This chain connects TRBV27 to TRBJ2-3, with 10 bases matching TRBD2. Germline assignment: CDR1 MNHEY and CDR2 SMNVEV (reference sequence). This CDR3 has 16 amino acids. V lost 6 bases, J lost 1 base, and 7 bases stayed unmatched. The chain's CDR3 is CASSPSLAGGTDTQYF. CDR3 bases: TGTGCCAGCAGCCCATCTCTAGCGGGGGGCACAGATACGCAGTATTTT.

The rearrangement uses TRBV30 and TRBJ1-2; D gene ambiguous. The CDR3 is 13 amino acids. With 1 base removed from V and 2 bases from J, the gap between germline ends came to 8 bases. CDR1 and CDR2 from the germline V gene are GTSNPN and SVGIG (reference sequence). Written as DNA, the CDR3 is TGTGCCTGGAGTGAGGAGGGAAACTATGGCTACACCTTC. Translation: CAWSEEGNYGYTF.

This rearrangement joins TRBV6-1 to TRBJ1-2, with 8 bases identical to TRBD1. In germline, CDR1 is MNHNS, CDR2 SASEGT. This CDR3 is 14 amino acids long. V lost 4 bases, J lost 4 bases, and 5 bases stayed unmatched. The CDR3 is CASSGGQEVYGYTF. The CDR3 DNA reads TGTGCCAGCAGTGGGGGACAGGAGGTCTATGGCTACACCTTC.

The chain has TRBV19 and TRBJ1-2, with 10 bases aligning to TRBD1. CDR1 is LNHDA and CDR2 is SQIVND in the germline V gene (reference sequence). The CDR3 has 13 residues. V was pared by 6 bases and J by 5 bases, with 3 bases of the junction left unmatched. The CDR3 is CASSEGQGYGYTF. CDR3 DNA sequence: TGTGCCAGTAGCGAGGGACAGGGGTATGGCTACACCTTC.

The chain has TRBV5-1 and TRBJ2-3, with D possibly TRBD2 on 5 matching bases. The CDR3 runs 14 residues. CDR1 and CDR2 from the germline V gene are SGHRS and YFSETQ. V was shortened by 2 bases and J by 3 bases, with 10 bases between the two germline ends. CDR3 DNA: TGCGCCAGCAGCTTTAGTGGGGAGACAGATACGCAGTATTTT. This sequence encodes CASSFSGETDTQYF.

This clone appeared a single time. The CDR3 coding sequence is TGTGCCAGCAGTGACCACACACCGCTTAACTACGAGCAGTACTTC. Encoded protein: CASSDHTPLNYEQYF. The V and J genes are TRBV6-4 and TRBJ2-7; no reliable D call. The CDR3 sequence is 15 residues long. Trimming shortened V by 2 bases and J by 3 bases, and 14 bases separated the two germline ends. Germline assignment: CDR1 MRHNA and CDR2 SNTAGT.

The gene calls are TRBV30 and TRBJ2-7, with a tentative D call TRBD1 (5 bases). Trimming pared 0 bases from V and 5 bases from J, leaving 5 bases between. This CDR3 has 11 residues. Germline lookup yields CDR1 GTSNPN and CDR2 SVGIG (reference sequence). CDR3 amino acids: CAWSVRDEQYF. The CDR3 region has the DNA TGTGCCTGGAGTGTCAGGGACGAGCAGTACTTC.

The chain links TRBV15 to TRBJ1-5; D might be TRBD1 (6 bases). V gave up 0 bases and J gave up 5 bases, with 14 bases separating them. Germline CDR1 and CDR2: LNHNV and YYDKDF (reference sequence). This CDR3 spans 16 amino acids. CDR3 region: CATSRDLSGGHQPQHF. CDR3 DNA: TGTGCCACCAGCAGAGATCTGTCTGGGGGCCATCAGCCCCAGCATTTT.

Only one count was recorded for this clone. In nucleotides, the CDR3 is TGTGCCAGCAGTTACTCGATCAGCGGGGGGGATTACGAGCAGTACTTC. It translates to CASSYSISGGDYEQYF. This rearrangement joins TRBV6-5 to TRBJ2-7, with 10 bases matching TRBD2. The CDR3 is 16 amino acids. The junction had 6 bases not matched to a gene; V was cut back by 0 bases and J by 4 bases. CDR1 MNHEY and CDR2 SVGAGI come from the germline V gene.

The J gene is TRBJ1-2, the V gene TRBV5-1; TRBD1 matches 7 bases. Trimming removed 4 bases from V and 3 bases from J; junction bases left unmatched: 6. This CDR3 has 14 amino acids. Germline loops: CDR1 SGHRS, CDR2 YFSETQ. The CDR3 nucleotides read TGCGCCAGCAGCACCGACACAGGGGACTATGGCTACACCTTC. Translating gives CASSTDTGDYGYTF.

The chain combines TRBV18 with TRBJ1-5, with 8 bases matching TRBD1. Per germline, CDR1 KGHSH and CDR2 LQKENI. CDR3 length: 15 amino acids. Germline trimming cut 3 bases from V and 5 bases from J; bases unmatched to any gene: 6. The CDR3 DNA follows: TGTGCCAGCTCACCTAGCAGGGGGCTGCATCAGCCCCAGCATTTT. Translation: CASSPSRGLHQPQHF.

This clone was observed a handful of times. This chain connects TRBV30 to TRBJ2-7; 8 bases map to TRBD2. The CDR3 loop spans 14 amino acids. CDR1 is GTSNPN and CDR2 is SVGIG in the germline V gene (reference sequence). The V and J ends lost 7 bases and 7 bases, in that order; junction bases with no gene match: 15. Here the CDR3 DNA reads TGTGCCTCCCACCCGAGCGGGAGTTCGCGGGAGCAGTACTTC. This codes for CASHPSGSSREQYF.

J is TRBJ1-4 and V is TRBV28; D might be TRBD1 (5 bases). In germline, CDR1 is MDHEN, CDR2 SYDVKM. CDR3 length equals 13 residues. Trimming cost V 6 bases and J 8 bases, with 13 bases left between them. CDR3 bases: TGTGCCAGCAGCAAAACTACAGGAGAAAAACTGTTTTTT. It specifies CASSKTTGEKLFF. The full variable domain, in which reference TRBV28 and TRBJ1-4 provide the parts outside the CDR3, is DVKVTQSSRYLVKRTGEKVFLECVQDMDHENMFWYRQDPGLGLRLIYFSYDVKMKEKGDIPEGYSVSREKKERFSLILESASTNQTSMYLCASSKTTGEKLFFGSGTQLSVL.

The chain employs TRBV5-1 and TRBJ2-4, with TRBD2 matching 11 bases. Germline V gene sequence: CDR1 SGHRS, CDR2 YFSETQ. This CDR3 has 18 residues. Trimming at V came to 4 bases and at J to 8 bases, leaving 17 bases not matched to a gene. The DNA for the CDR3 is TGCGCCAGCAGCACACTTTCCGGGGGGACTAGCGGCGGCGACATTCAGTACTTC. It translates to CASSTLSGGTSGGDIQYF.

This chain uses TRBV29-1 with TRBJ1-5, with D unclear. CDR3 length equals 14 residues. CDR1 is SQVTM, CDR2 ANQGSEA, per germline. V shed 4 bases and J shed 2 bases, with 12 bases lying between them. In DNA form, the CDR3 reads TGCAGCGTTGGGTTGGGCACAGGCAATCAGCCCCAGCATTTT. Its translation: CSVGLGTGNQPQHF.